The rows below give T cell receptor beta chains drawn from one sample of a study of OX40 agonist ivuxolimab in advanced cancers. Repertoires were generated with immunoSEQ multiplex PCR, while TCRdb's copy carries only in-frame clones and drops some. There are approximately 90,000 clones in the sample; 89% occur only once, and roughly 0.33% lies in the top ten. Sequenced here: CD4+ or CD8+ T cells sorted from blood, sampled in a trial of the OX40 agonist ivuxolimab. These receptors were obtained from an adult with an advanced solid tumor such as melanoma, head and neck, liver or kidney cancer. The CDR3 runs from the conserved cysteine through the conserved F or W. Fields, in order: D gene, J gene, V gene, clone size, CDR3 protein, CDR3 DNA. The D gene is left open where the match is weak. Clone size is shown for a subset of rows, as once, few, many or a class of expanded clone.

-,TRBJ1-2,TRBV11-2,once,CASSLVAGWKYGYTF,TGTGCCAGCAGCTTAGTTGCAGGGTGGAAGTATGGCTACACCTTC
-,TRBJ2-2,TRBV4-3,-,CASSQGRSGELFF,TGCGCCAGCAGCCAAGGAAGAAGCGGGGAGCTGTTTTTT
-,TRBJ2-3,TRBV7-8,-,CASSFLGGPTDTQYF,TGTGCCAGCAGCTTCCTAGGGGGGCCCACAGATACGCAGTATTTT
TRBD1,TRBJ2-1,TRBV7-3,-,CASSPGGSGNEQFF,TGTGCCAGCAGCCCAGGGGGTTCGGGGAATGAGCAGTTCTTC
-,TRBJ2-6,TRBV27,once,CASSLKWVGANVLTF,TGTGCCAGCAGTTTAAAGTGGGTGGGGGCCAACGTCCTGACTTTC
TRBD2,TRBJ2-7,TRBV7-3,-,CASSQTSGAYEQYF,TGTGCCAGCAGCCAGACTAGCGGAGCCTACGAGCAGTACTTC
TRBD1,TRBJ1-2,TRBV5-8,-,CASSLIAGGDGYTF,TGTGCCAGCAGCTTGATCGCAGGGGGCGATGGCTACACCTTC
TRBD1,TRBJ1-6,TRBV6-6,-,CASRQGDGALHF,TGTGCCAGCCGACAGGGGGACGGAGCCCTCCACTTT
-,TRBJ2-7,TRBV5-1,few,CASSLDYEQYF,TGCGCCAGCAGCTTGGACTACGAGCAGTACTTC
-,TRBJ1-2,TRBV18,-,CASSPPEGRNYGYTF,TGTGCCAGCTCACCCCCGGAAGGACGTAACTATGGCTACACCTTC
-,TRBJ1-2,TRBV7-9,-,CASSLGQGAGYTF,TGTGCCAGCAGCTTAGGGCAGGGAGCGGGCTACACCTTC
-,TRBJ1-5,TRBV5-4,-,CASSLGQDQPQHF,TGTGCCAGCAGCTTGGGGCAGGATCAGCCCCAGCATTTT
TRBD2,TRBJ2-5,TRBV5-6,once,CASSVRLAGATGAQYF,TGTGCCAGCAGCGTCAGACTAGCGGGGGCTACAGGGGCCCAGTACTTC
-,TRBJ1-2,TRBV7-2,-,CASSLNVLYGYTF,TGTGCCAGCAGCTTAAACGTCTTATATGGCTACACCTTC
-,TRBJ2-7,TRBV5-1,-,CASAPPGDSYEQYF,TGCGCCAGCGCCCCGCCCGGGGACTCCTACGAGCAGTACTTC
-,TRBJ2-1,TRBV14,-,CASSPLGLAAYNEQFF,TGTGCCAGCAGCCCTCTTGGCTTAGCTGCCTACAATGAGCAGTTCTTC
-,TRBJ2-3,TRBV4-1,-,CASSQDRARTDTQYF,TGCGCCAGCAGCCAAGATCGGGCTAGGACAGATACGCAGTATTTT
TRBD1,TRBJ2-5,TRBV5-1,once,CASSKSQGAEETQYF,TGCGCCAGCAGCAAATCGCAGGGGGCTGAAGAGACCCAGTACTTC
TRBD1,TRBJ2-7,TRBV27,few,CASSIDRARYSYEQYF,TGTGCCAGCAGCATCGACAGGGCCCGCTACTCCTACGAGCAGTACTTC
-,TRBJ1-2,TRBV11-2,-,CASSSIQAGYGYTF,TGTGCCAGCAGCTCCATACAGGCGGGCTATGGCTACACCTTC
-,TRBJ1-2,TRBV7-9,-,CASSQTGNYGYTF,TGTGCCAGCAGCCAAACAGGAAACTATGGCTACACCTTC
TRBD2,TRBJ2-7,TRBV7-2,once,CASSYLAGGSYEQYF,TGTGCCAGCAGCTATTTAGCGGGAGGGTCGTACGAGCAGTACTTC
-,TRBJ1-1,TRBV30,-,CAWTEPPTNTEAFF,TGTGCCTGGACCGAACCCCCAACGAACACTGAAGCTTTCTTT
-,TRBJ1-1,TRBV19,-,CASSARFGGPEPLNTEAFF,TGTGCCAGTAGTGCAAGGTTCGGGGGCCCGGAGCCCCTTAACACTGAAGCTTTCTTT
-,TRBJ2-7,TRBV9,-,CASSADRFPYEQYF,TGTGCCAGCAGCGCCGACAGGTTTCCCTACGAGCAGTACTTC
TRBD1,TRBJ1-1,TRBV28,-,CATHESTGRVTEAFF,TGTGCCACCCATGAATCGACAGGGAGGGTCACTGAAGCTTTCTTT
-,TRBJ2-6,TRBV5-1,-,CASRFGESGANVLTF,TGCGCCAGCAGATTTGGGGAGTCTGGGGCCAACGTCCTGACTTTC
TRBD2,TRBJ2-4,TRBV14,-,CASSGGNEAKNIQYF,TGTGCCAGCTCCGGGGGGAATGAAGCCAAAAACATTCAGTACTTC
TRBD1,TRBJ2-7,TRBV30,-,CAWSPGTEYEQYF,TGTGCCTGGAGTCCCGGGACAGAGTATGAGCAGTACTTC
-,TRBJ1-1,TRBV12-5,-,CASEEGETEAFF,TGTGCTAGTGAGGAGGGAGAGACTGAAGCTTTCTTT
-,TRBJ1-3,TRBV19,-,CASSTYHPPGRTGNTIYF,TGTGCCAGTAGTACTTATCATCCTCCAGGGAGGACTGGAAACACCATATATTTT
-,TRBJ2-3,TRBV7-2,-,CASSLVEGATDTQYF,TGTGCCAGCAGCTTAGTGGAGGGGGCGACAGATACGCAGTATTTT
-,TRBJ2-1,TRBV28,-,CASSAAYNEQFF,TGTGCCAGCAGTGCTGCCTACAATGAGCAGTTCTTC
-,TRBJ1-3,TRBV18,-,CASSPPVGRENTIYF,TGTGCCAGCTCACCACCGGTGGGCAGGGAGAACACCATATATTTT
-,TRBJ1-2,TRBV10-3,-,CAISESGYGYTF,TGTGCCATCAGTGAGTCGGGCTATGGCTACACCTTC
-,TRBJ2-5,TRBV7-9,few,CASSLETQYF,TGTGCCAGCAGCTTAGAGACCCAGTACTTC
TRBD2,TRBJ2-1,TRBV27,-,CASRPRWTSGRISYNEQFF,TGTGCCAGCAGACCCAGGTGGACTAGCGGGAGGATATCCTACAATGAGCAGTTCTTC
-,TRBJ2-2,TRBV14,-,CASRQAGSTGELFF,TGTGCCAGCAGGCAAGCCGGGAGCACCGGGGAGCTGTTTTTT
-,TRBJ1-4,TRBV28,-,CASTRAYFGTDEEKLFF,TGTGCCAGCACCCGGGCCTACTTTGGGACCGACGAAGAAAAACTGTTTTTT
-,TRBJ2-5,TRBV29-1,-,CSVEESRRETQYF,TGCAGCGTTGAAGAATCCCGGAGGGAGACCCAGTACTTC
TRBD2,TRBJ2-1,TRBV9,-,CASSASSGGPYNEQFF,TGTGCCAGCAGCGCTTCTAGCGGGGGCCCCTACAATGAGCAGTTCTTC
-,TRBJ1-2,TRBV7-9,-,CASLLGGLNYGYTF,TGTGCCAGCTTACTTGGCGGCTTAAACTATGGCTACACCTTC
TRBD1,TRBJ1-5,TRBV18,-,CASSWDRSQPQHF,TGTGCCAGCTCATGGGACAGGAGTCAGCCCCAGCATTTT
-,TRBJ1-2,TRBV4-3,-,CASSQDRGRASHTNYGYTF,TGCGCCAGCAGCCAAGATAGAGGCAGAGCTAGCCATACTAACTATGGCTACACCTTC
-,TRBJ1-5,TRBV7-2,-,CASSLVAGNNQPQHF,TGTGCCAGCAGCTTAGTGGCAGGGAACAATCAGCCCCAGCATTTT
TRBD2,TRBJ2-2,TRBV4-3,once,CASSQIAGGDTGELFF,TGCGCCAGCAGTCAAATAGCGGGGGGAGACACCGGGGAGCTGTTTTTT
TRBD1,TRBJ2-7,TRBV7-6,-,CASSSMGQVFHEQYF,TGTGCCAGCAGCTCTATGGGACAGGTCTTCCACGAGCAGTACTTC
-,TRBJ1-4,TRBV29-1,-,CSVGPATNEKLFF,TGCAGCGTTGGTCCGGCAACTAATGAAAAACTGTTTTTT
-,TRBJ1-2,TRBV4-3,-,CASSQGRFSYGYTF,TGCGCCAGCAGCCAAGGTCGCTTTAGCTATGGCTACACCTTC
TRBD1,TRBJ2-7,TRBV27,-,CASRSLRQGVYEQYF,TGTGCCAGCAGATCCCTCCGACAGGGGGTCTACGAGCAGTACTTC
-,TRBJ1-2,TRBV7-3,once,CASSPGDIVIRYGYTF,TGTGCCAGCAGCCCCGGGGACATCGTCATCCGCTATGGCTACACCTTC
-,TRBJ2-3,TRBV30,-,CAWSVSVFTDTQYF,TGTGCCTGGAGTGTAAGTGTGTTCACAGATACGCAGTATTTT
-,TRBJ1-1,TRBV4-2,-,CASSPVGVADTEAFF,TGTGCCAGCAGCCCCGTGGGGGTCGCCGACACTGAAGCTTTCTTT
-,TRBJ2-7,TRBV7-9,-,CASSLDLAYEQYF,TGTGCCAGCAGCTTAGACTTGGCCTACGAGCAGTACTTC